The sequence of this T cell receptor beta chain was determined in a study of cytomegalovirus exposure and HLA in healthy donors. Amplification used 60 Vbeta primers and 13 Jbeta primers. Authors' processing steps: A later analysis counted 65 million to 80 million unique TCR beta chains, around 10 million shared. The table came from immunoSEQ multiplex PCR; TCRdb's copy has only in-frame clones and leaves some out. V and J calls plus clone size are reproduced from that table; the DNA served to infer D and trimming. The table records around 150,000 clones, 80% to 85% of them present only once. Details on this clone: What it binds is unknown.

Whole-study findings and limits: CMV serostatus alone was available as immune exposure information. In vitro testing confirmed three CMV-associated chains as specific for CMV antigens.

Sequenced input: PBMCs. The clonotype originates from a male donor in good health and CMV-seropositive.

The DNA of the CDR3 is TGTGCCAGCAGCCTCTACAGGGGCGTTAATGAAAAACTGTTTTTT. Protein: CASSLYRGVNEKLFF. The chain uses TRBV7-2 and TRBJ1-4; 7 bases are a match to TRBD1. The length of the CDR3 is 15 residues. Germline V CDR1 and CDR2: SGHTA, FQGNSA. With 5 bases clipped from V and 4 bases from J, the junction kept 7 bases outside the gene matches.